This TCR beta chain was sequenced for a study of blood T cell repertoires in COVID-19. Study background: Samples of COVID-19 (acute and convalescent) were obtained from the United States, Italy and Spain. The cDNA or gDNA used as material had been derived from T cells, B-cell-depleted T cells, or PBMCs.

Original data processing: Researchers report that nucleated cell counts were estimated from reference gene primer amplification. The data were produced by immunoSEQ multiplex PCR, yet TCRdb's version contains in-frame clones alone and is incomplete. V and J calls and clone size are as listed in that table; D and trimming were resolved from the DNA. The repertoire holds 200,000 to 250,000 clones, with 82% as singletons. The CDR3 has 15 residues. With V trimmed by 5 bases and J by 5 bases, 7 bases remained unmatched. CDR1 is SEHNR and CDR2 is FQNEAQ in the germline V gene (reference sequence). The V call is TRBV7-9, the J call TRBJ1-3; 9 nucleotides match TRBD1. The TCR was taken from a woman aged 80 or over with acute or convalescent COVID-19. Specimen: peripheral blood. The CDR3 DNA sequence: TGTGCCAGCAGCCAGATACAGGGGGCACGAAACACCATATATTTT. As protein: CASSQIQGARNTIYF.